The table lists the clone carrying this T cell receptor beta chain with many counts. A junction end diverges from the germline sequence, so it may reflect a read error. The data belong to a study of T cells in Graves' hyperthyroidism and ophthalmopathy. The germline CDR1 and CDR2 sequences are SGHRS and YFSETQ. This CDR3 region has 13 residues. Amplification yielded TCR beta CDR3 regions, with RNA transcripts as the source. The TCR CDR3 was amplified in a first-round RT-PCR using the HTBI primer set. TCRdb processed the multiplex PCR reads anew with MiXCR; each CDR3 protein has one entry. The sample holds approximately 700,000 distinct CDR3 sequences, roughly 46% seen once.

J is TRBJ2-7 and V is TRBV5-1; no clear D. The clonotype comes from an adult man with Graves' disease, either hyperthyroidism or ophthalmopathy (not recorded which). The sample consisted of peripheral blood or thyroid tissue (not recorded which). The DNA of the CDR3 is TGTGCCAGCAGCTTAGACCGAGACTACGAGCAGTACTTC. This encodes CASSLDRDYEQYF.